These 5 T cell receptor beta chains were all obtained from the same sample, sequenced in a study of technical replicates of blood from a handful of donors. Clones were read by immunoSEQ multiplex PCR, and TCRdb kept only the in-frame ones, dropping some. The sample yields more than 70,000 clones, around 93% seen once. The specimen sequenced was T cells isolated from PBMCs. Receptors originate from a human donor in good health.

The rearrangement links TRBV28 to TRBJ1-2; 8 nucleotides line up with TRBD1. The CDR3 totals 20 residues. CDR1 and CDR2 from the germline V gene are MDHEN and SYDVKM. With 4 bases clipped from V and 4 bases from J, the junction kept 23 bases outside the gene matches. CDR3 protein: CASSSRSITPWTGLRYGYTF. For the CDR3, the DNA is TGTGCCAGCAGTTCCCGTTCAATCACCCCCTGGACAGGGCTTCGCTATGGCTACACCTTC.

The chain employs TRBV27 and TRBJ1-2; tentative D call: TRBD1 (5 bases). There are 17 residues in the CDR3. Trimming stripped 0 bases from V and 8 bases from J, with 22 bases between. Germline CDR1 reads MNHEY; CDR2 reads SMNVEV (reference sequence). The CDR3 spells CASSLSASYRNLGGYTF. DNA for the CDR3: TGTGCCAGCAGTTTATCGGCTTCGTACAGGAACCTCGGAGGCTACACCTTC.

V usage is TRBV6-5 and J usage is TRBJ2-2; unclear D gene. This CDR3 comprises 13 residues. V was shortened by 6 bases and J by 0 bases, with 5 bases between the two germline ends. Germline V gene lookup returns CDR1 MNHEY and CDR2 SVGAGI. In DNA form, the CDR3 reads TGTGCCAGCAGCCTAACGAACACCGGGGAGCTGTTTTTT. It translates to CASSLTNTGELFF.

This chain uses TRBV7-9 with TRBJ2-7; 8 bases line up with TRBD1. The CDR3 spans 14 residues. Trimming took 5 bases from V and 12 from J; bases not matched to a gene: 15. Per germline, CDR1 SEHNR and CDR2 FQNEAQ (reference sequence). Here the CDR3 DNA reads TGTGCCAGCAGCGCCTTGGACAGGGTAGTTCGGTTGTACTTC. Translation gives CASSALDRVVRLYF. Filled out from reference TRBV7-9 and TRBJ2-7, the complete variable domain reads DTGVSQNPRHKITKRGQNVTFRCDPISEHNRLYWYRQTLGQGPEFLTYFQNEAQLEKSRLLSDRFSAERPKGSFSTLEIQRTEQGDSAMYLCASSALDRVVRLYFGPGTRLTVT.

This chain joins TRBV27 and TRBJ2-7; D unclear. CDR1 and CDR2 from the germline V gene are MNHEY and SMNVEV (reference sequence). The CDR3 runs 12 residues. V was shortened by 8 bases and J by 2 bases, with 10 bases between the two germline ends. The DNA for the CDR3 is TGTGCCAGCTTGAGAATCCCCTACGAGCAGTACTTC. Its protein product is CASLRIPYEQYF.